The text below deals with one T cell receptor beta chain. Its cognate antigen is unknown. Both 60 Vbeta primers and 13 Jbeta primers went into the PCR. Authors' data handling: An analysis that came later counted approximately 76 million unique TCR beta chains, 9 million to 12 million shared. The table came from immunoSEQ multiplex PCR; TCRdb's copy has only in-frame clones and leaves some out. V and J calls and clone size are copied from that table; D and trimming were computed from the DNA. Seen here are about 140,000 clones, more than 60% observed once, and the top ten hold around 3.4%. V was clipped by 7 bases and J by 5 bases; unmatched bases: 7. Germline CDR1 and CDR2: SNHLY and FYNNEI. The CDR3 consists of 14 residues. This entry is derived from a study of cytomegalovirus exposure and HLA in healthy donors. General study findings and limits: Compared with the approximately 700-donor mean, an Asian-associated ancestry cluster reportedly had fewer N-insertions, according to a later analysis.

J is TRBJ2-2 and V is TRBV2; 7 bases match TRBD1. The sequence derives from a man in his forties in good health and CMV-seronegative. Sequencing was carried out using PBMCs. The CDR3 coding sequence is TGTGCCAGCACCCCCGACAGGGAGACCGGGGAGCTGTTTTTT. This gives the protein CASTPDRETGELFF.